This record concerns one TCR beta chain sequence. Its antigen is undetermined. These data are taken from a study of shared clonotypes between healthy human individuals. Findings and limits, study-wide: Exclusively blood specimens were collected; tissue repertoires likely differ. Generation probabilities were higher for clonotypes shared across all four sorted-subset donors than for unshared ones.

Profiling relied on immunoSEQ multiplex PCR, and the TCRdb table lists in-frame clones only, not all of them. The sample includes 950,000 to 1,100,000 clones, around 74% of them seen just once. This CDR3 region has 14 residues. Germline V gene lookup returns CDR1 SNHLY and CDR2 FYNNEI. Trimming cost V 3 bases and J 6 bases; bases outside gene matches: 5. The rearrangement joins TRBV2 to TRBJ1-3; 7 nucleotides match TRBD1. Sequences were obtained from memory CD4+ T cells sorted from blood. Subset in this sample: CD45RA-negative fraction. This clonotype was sampled from a man between 18 and 35 years old in good health. The CDR3 here is CASSDKTGSNTIYF. The CDR3 coding sequence is TGTGCCAGCAGTGACAAGACAGGGTCAAACACCATATATTTT.